This T cell receptor beta chain was profiled in a study of blood T cell repertoires in COVID-19. Across the whole study: T cells, B-cell-depleted T cells, or PBMCs provided the cDNA or gDNA that served as material.

Repertoires were generated with immunoSEQ multiplex PCR, while TCRdb's copy carries only in-frame clones and drops some. The table records over 45,000 clones, about three quarters of them present only once. The clonotype was recovered from a human donor with active or convalescent COVID-19. The donor label of this sample is uncertain. The sample taken for sequencing was peripheral blood.

CDR3 DNA sequence: TGTGCCATCAGTGAGTCTGGCCCCTCGGAGCAGTACTTC. Translation: CAISESGPSEQYF. The chain uses TRBV10-3 and TRBJ2-7, with D uncertain. V dropped 0 bases and J dropped 7 bases, with 10 bases sitting between them. The germline V gene encodes CDR1 ENHRY and CDR2 SYGVKD. CDR3 size: 13 residues.